This TCR beta chain originates from a study of blood T cell repertoires in COVID-19 (dated by TCRdb to the early 2020s). For context, the study as a whole: Collaborator samples came from the United States, Italy and Spain and covered acute and convalescent phases of COVID-19. The prospective study material was composed of cDNA or gDNA derived from T cells, B-cell-depleted T cells, or PBMCs. The dataset comprised deeply sampled blood TCRbeta repertoires from subjects exposed to, actively infected with, or recovered from COVID-19. The repertoires were released in a freely available public database intended as a resource for research on the immune response to SARS-CoV-2. Samples were obtained from the ongoing ImmuneRACE study (first 160 participants) and from about 1,300 subjects provided by 6 global collaborators. Nearly every sample came with metadata listing a de-identified subject ID, COVID-19 status, age in years and sex. Where available, HLA class I and class II types were obtained from metadata supplied by the sample provider rather than from assay-based typing. Overall results and qualifications from the work: Clinical and demographic metadata were provided uncurated, with the amount varying by source and participant.

This clone was seen just once. Its antigen has not been determined. No qualities accompany the bases; no much larger clone lies one base away. The immunoSEQ Assay, a bias-controlled multiplex PCR, was used to amplify TCRbeta CDR3 regions from genomic DNA. On the authors' methods: The number of nucleated cells in each sample was estimated by amplification of reference gene primers within the assay. To quantify the absolute abundance of each unique TCRbeta CDR3 rearrangement, sequence reads were collapsed and filtered. Productive Simpson clonality was computed per sample as the square root of Simpson's diversity index over productive rearrangements. TCRdb obtained this table from immuneACCESS and retained in-frame rearrangements with V and J assigned. These tables miss some clones; where compared with another copy, unresolved V genes account for less than half of the shortfall, and the remainder is unexplained. Clone size and the V and J calls come from that table; the DNA yielded D and trimming. Recorded for this sample are 280,000 or so clones; around four fifths of them occurred a single time. The biggest ten clones account for around a tenth of the sample.

Samples from volunteer blood donors who had recovered from COVID-19 were contributed by a second Seattle source. The collaborating institutions used their own protocols to collect whole blood in K2EDTA tubes. For TCRbeta analysis, collaborator samples were shipped as frozen whole blood, as isolated PBMCs, or as DNA extracted from either sample type. The TCR comes from a woman in her fifties or sixties who had recovered from COVID-19. The sequenced sample was peripheral blood.

The CDR3 loop reads CASSPSGRDYEQYF. The nucleotide sequence reads TGTGCCAGCAGCCCCAGCGGGAGGGACTACGAGCAGTACTTC. In this chain, TRBV7-2 is recombined with TRBJ2-7; TRBD2 fits 10 bases in the junction. Trimming accounts for 5 bases at V and 3 bases at J, while the number of junction bases matched to no gene is 4. Including the terminal cysteine and phenylalanine, the CDR3 comprises 14 residues. Solely the CDR3 DNA is kept, with 42 bases framed from the first base. Via the germline V gene, CDR1 is SGHTA and CDR2 FQGNSA.